This TCR beta chain comes out of a study of blood T cell repertoires in COVID-19. Study-wide background: Samples taken during acute and convalescent COVID-19 were collected in the United States, Italy and Spain.

Deletions cut 6 bases from V and 0 bases from J, with 8 bases between. Germline CDR1 reads LNHDA; CDR2 reads SQIVND (reference sequence). The CDR3 spans 13 residues. Only in-frame clones appear in the TCRdb table, and some are missing; sequencing was by immunoSEQ multiplex PCR. The repertoire has some 200,000 clones, approximately 92% of them found once; the top ten carry 3% to 3.5%. Individuals drawn from some 25 US areas were roughly 18 to 89 years old. Clinical history reported by participants formed the basis on which cohorts were assigned. The sample taken for sequencing was PBMCs or T cells enriched from blood (not recorded which). The clonotype comes from a woman aged 18-29 years in a cohort exposed to, infected with or recovered from COVID-19 (not recorded which). The chain combines TRBV19 with TRBJ1-1, with D hard to call. The CDR3 is CASSLVVNTEAFF. In nucleotides, the CDR3 is TGTGCCAGTAGCCTAGTTGTGAACACTGAAGCTTTCTTT.